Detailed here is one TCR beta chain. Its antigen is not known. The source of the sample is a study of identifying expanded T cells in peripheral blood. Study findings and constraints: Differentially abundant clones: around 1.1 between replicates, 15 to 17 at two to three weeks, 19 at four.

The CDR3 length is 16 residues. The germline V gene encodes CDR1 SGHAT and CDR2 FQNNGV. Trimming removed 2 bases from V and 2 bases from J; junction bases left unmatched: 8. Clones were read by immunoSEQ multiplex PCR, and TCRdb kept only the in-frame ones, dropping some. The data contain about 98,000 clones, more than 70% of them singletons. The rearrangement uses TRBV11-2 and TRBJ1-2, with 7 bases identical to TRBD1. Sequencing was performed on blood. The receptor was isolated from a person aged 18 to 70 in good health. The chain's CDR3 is CASSLSRQGVNYGYTF. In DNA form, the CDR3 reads TGTGCCAGCAGCTTATCAAGGCAGGGGGTCAACTATGGCTACACCTTC.